The clone carrying this T cell receptor beta chain has a single count. Its antigen is unknown. The CDR3 consists of 13 residues. The ends lost 7 bases at V and 8 bases at J; junction bases unmatched: 10. Amplified regions were TCR beta CDR3 sequences from RNA transcripts. A first-round RT-PCR of the TCR CDR3 used the HTBI primer set. Each CDR3 protein is one row after TCRdb ran MiXCR on the multiplex PCR reads. The sample includes 600,000 to 700,000 distinct CDR3 sequences, over 12% of them seen just once. The record originates from a study of T cells in Graves' hyperthyroidism and ophthalmopathy. Study summary: Peripheral blood samples were taken at initial diagnosis, prior to any treatment. Points from the study as a whole: Separating ophthalmopathy from stable hyperthyroidism was achieved by a 13 V-J model. Most clonotypes that expanded in the thyroid above 0.001 also showed up in blood. The model identified upcoming ophthalmopathy a median around 7.1 months ahead of onset.

The chain employs TRBV12-3 or TRBV12-4 and TRBJ1-2, with 7 nucleotides matching TRBD1. Sequencing was carried out using blood. This receptor was identified in a woman between 40 and 50 years old with Graves' ophthalmopathy. CDR3 nucleotides: TGTGCCAGCACCCGACAGGGATTCTCAGGCTACACCTTC. Encoded protein: CASTRQGFSGYTF.